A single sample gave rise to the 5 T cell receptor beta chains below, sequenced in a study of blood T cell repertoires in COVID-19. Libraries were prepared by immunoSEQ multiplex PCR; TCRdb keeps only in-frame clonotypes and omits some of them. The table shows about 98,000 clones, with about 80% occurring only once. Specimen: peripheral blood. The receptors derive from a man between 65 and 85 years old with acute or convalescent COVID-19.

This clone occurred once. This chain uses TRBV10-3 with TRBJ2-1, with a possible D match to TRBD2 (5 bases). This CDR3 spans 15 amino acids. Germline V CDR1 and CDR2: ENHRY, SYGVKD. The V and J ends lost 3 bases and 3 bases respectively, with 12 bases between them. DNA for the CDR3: TGTGCCATCAGTGAAAGGACTGCTAGCTACAATGAGCAGTTCTTC. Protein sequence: CAISERTASYNEQFF.

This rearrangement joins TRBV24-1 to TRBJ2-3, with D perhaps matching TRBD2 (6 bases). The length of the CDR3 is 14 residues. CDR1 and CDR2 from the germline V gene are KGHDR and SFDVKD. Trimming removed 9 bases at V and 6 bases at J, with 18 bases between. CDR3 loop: CATALGRIPDTQYF. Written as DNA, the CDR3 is TGTGCCACCGCACTAGGGAGGATCCCGGATACGCAGTATTTT.

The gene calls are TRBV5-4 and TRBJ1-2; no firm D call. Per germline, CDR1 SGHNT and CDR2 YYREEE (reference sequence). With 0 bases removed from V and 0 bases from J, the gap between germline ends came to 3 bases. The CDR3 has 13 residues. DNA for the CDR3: TGTGCCAGCAGCTTGGTAGCTAACTATGGCTACACCTTC. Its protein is CASSLVANYGYTF.

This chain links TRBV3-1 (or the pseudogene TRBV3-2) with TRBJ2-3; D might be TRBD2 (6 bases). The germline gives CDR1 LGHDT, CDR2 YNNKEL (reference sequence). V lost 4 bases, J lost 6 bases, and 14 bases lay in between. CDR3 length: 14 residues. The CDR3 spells CASSPGPGRDTQYF. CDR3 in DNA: TGTGCCAGCAGCCCCGGGCCGGGGAGGGATACGCAGTATTTT.

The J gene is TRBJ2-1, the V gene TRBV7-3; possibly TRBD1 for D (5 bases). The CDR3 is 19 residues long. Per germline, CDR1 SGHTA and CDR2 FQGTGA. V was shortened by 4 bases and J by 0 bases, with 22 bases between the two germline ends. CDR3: CASSSPKGQGSLSYNEQFF. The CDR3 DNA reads TGTGCCAGCAGCTCCCCTAAAGGACAAGGCTCTCTCTCCTACAATGAGCAGTTCTTC.